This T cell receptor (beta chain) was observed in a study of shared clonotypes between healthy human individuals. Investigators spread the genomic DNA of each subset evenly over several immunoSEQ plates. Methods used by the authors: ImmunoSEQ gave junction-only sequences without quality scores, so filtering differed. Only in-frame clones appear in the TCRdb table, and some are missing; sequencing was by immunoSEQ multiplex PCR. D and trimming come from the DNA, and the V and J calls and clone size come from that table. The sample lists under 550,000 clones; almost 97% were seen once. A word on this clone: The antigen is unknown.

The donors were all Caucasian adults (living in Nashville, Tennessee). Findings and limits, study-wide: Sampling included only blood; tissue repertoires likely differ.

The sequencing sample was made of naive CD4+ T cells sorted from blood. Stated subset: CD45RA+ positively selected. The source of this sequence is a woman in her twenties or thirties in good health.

DNA for the CDR3: TGTGCCACCAGCACGCGAGGGACAGGGCAAAGGGATGAGCAGTTCTTC. Translated, it gives CATSTRGTGQRDEQFF. The rearrangement links TRBV15 to TRBJ2-1; 9 positions match TRBD1. With V trimmed by 4 bases and J by 8 bases, 12 bases remained unmatched. Looked up from germline, CDR1 is LNHNV and CDR2 is YYDKDF (reference sequence). This CDR3 is 16 amino acids long. The whole variable domain, remainder taken from reference TRBV15 and TRBJ2-1, is DAMVIQNPRYQVTQFGKPVTLSCSQTLNHNVMYWYQQKSSQAPKLLFHYYDKDFNNEADTPDNFQSRRPNTSFCFLDIRSPGLGDTAMYLCATSTRGTGQRDEQFFGPGTRLTVL.